A selection of T cell receptor beta chains follows, all from one sample in a study of blood T cells in healthy people across ages. TCRdb re-called the 5' RACE reads with MiXCR, one entry per CDR3 protein. The data show approximately 1.5 million distinct CDR3 sequences, about 42% seen once. Input material: blood. These receptors all stem from a young woman in good health. CDR3s include the opening cysteine and the closing phenylalanine or tryptophan. The D gene is left open where the match is weak. Clone size appears in some rows only: once, few, many, or a class for an expanded clone.

d_call	clone_size	v_call	j_call	cdr3_nt	cdr3_aa
NA	NA	TRBV5-1	TRBJ2-7	TGCGCCAGCAGCCTCCAGGTAGCCAACTCCTACAATGAGCAGTACTTC	CASSLQVANSYNEQYF
NA	NA	TRBV12-3/TRBV12-4	TRBJ2-5	TGTGCCAGCAGTTTGCGGAAAAGCTCCTACAATGAGCAGTACTTC	CASSLRKSSYNEQYF
TRBD1	few	TRBV30	TRBJ2-7	TGTGCCTGGAGGCGGGACAGGGGTACCTACGAGCAGTACTTC	CAWRRDRGTYEQYF
TRBD2	NA	TRBV2	TRBJ2-1	TGTGCCAGTGAGATGGCGGGGGGACCTTACAATGAGCAGTTCTTC	CASEMAGGPYNEQFF
NA	few	TRBV10-3	TRBJ1-6	TGTGCCATCAGTGACGGGGGGAGAAATTCACCCCTCCACTTT	CAISDGGRNSPLHF
TRBD1	few	TRBV7-2	TRBJ2-1	TGTGCCAGCAGCTGGGACAGGAACTCCTACAATGAGCAGTTCTTC	CASSWDRNSYNEQFF
NA	many	TRBV6-2/TRBV6-3	TRBJ2-6	TGTGCCAGCAGTTACTCGGTTTCCGGGGCCAACGTCCTGACTTTC	CASSYSVSGANVLTF
NA	NA	TRBV20-1	TRBJ2-2	TGCAGTGCTAGTAGGACACTTAACACCGGGGAGCTGTTTTTT	CSASRTLNTGELFF
TRBD2	NA	TRBV7-9	TRBJ2-2	TGTGCCAGCAGCTTACGAGCGGGGGCGAACACCGGGGAGCTGTTTTTT	CASSLRAGANTGELFF
TRBD2	NA	TRBV6-5	TRBJ2-1	TGTGCCAGCAGCACGGGACTACCACTCTACAATGAGCAGTTCTTC	CASSTGLPLYNEQFF
NA	NA	TRBV14	TRBJ1-1	TGTGCCAGCAGCCCGGACACTATTTGGAACACTGAAGCTTTCTTT	CASSPDTIWNTEAFF
TRBD2	NA	TRBV6-2/TRBV6-3	TRBJ2-1	TGTGCCAGCAGTCTCTTAGCGGGATGGTCGTTCTTC	CASSLLAGWSFF
NA	NA	TRBV12-3/TRBV12-4	TRBJ2-7	TGTGCCAGCAGTATAGGAGTGGGGGCCGAGCAGTACTTC	CASSIGVGAEQYF
NA	NA	TRBV4-3	TRBJ2-5	TGCGCCAGCAGCCAAGAGGCTAGTGGGTACCAAGAGACCCAGTACTTC	CASSQEASGYQETQYF
TRBD1	few	TRBV5-4	TRBJ1-2	TGTGCCAGCAGCTTTGGACAGGTGCGGTATGGCTACACCTTC	CASSFGQVRYGYTF
NA	NA	TRBV7-2	TRBJ2-5	TGTGCCAGCAGCTTTACAGGAAGAGGTGTGGACGAGACCCAGTACTTC	CASSFTGRGVDETQYF
NA	NA	TRBV5-1	TRBJ2-5	TGCGCCTGCAGAGACGCTAGCGCTCAAGAGACCCAGTACTTC	CACRDASAQETQYF
NA	few	TRBV6-2/TRBV6-3	TRBJ1-2	TGTGCCAGCAGTTACGATATGACAGACTATGGCTACACCTTC	CASSYDMTDYGYTF
NA	few	TRBV9	TRBJ2-7	TGTGCCAGCAGCGTAGATAGCGGTTCCTACAATGAGCAGTACTTC	CASSVDSGSYNEQYF
NA	few	TRBV13	TRBJ2-2	TGTGCCAGCAGCACGGGACTGGGGCTCGGGGAGCTGTTTTTT	CASSTGLGLGELFF
NA	NA	TRBV5-1	TRBJ2-7	TGCGCCAGCAGCGCCGGACCACAGGAAGGACGGTACGAGCAGTACTTC	CASSAGPQEGRYEQYF
TRBD1	NA	TRBV25-1	TRBJ2-7	TGTGCCAGCAACCGTGGGACAGGGCCCTACGAGCAGTACTTC	CASNRGTGPYEQYF
NA	NA	TRBV27	TRBJ1-1	TGTGCCAGCAGCCGAGTCCAGGGCACTGAAGCTTTCTTT	CASSRVQGTEAFF
TRBD2	many	TRBV4-3	TRBJ2-1	TGCGCCAGCAGTTTCGAAGCGGGAGTTGAGCAGTTCTTC	CASSFEAGVEQFF
NA	once	TRBV7-2	TRBJ1-2	TGTGCCAGCAGCTTAGCGGGGTTGGGGGTATACGGCTACACCTTC	CASSLAGLGVYGYTF
NA	few	TRBV3-1	TRBJ2-7	TGTGCCAGCAGCCCTTCGGCCAGGCGATACTACGAGCAGTACTTC	CASSPSARRYYEQYF
NA	NA	TRBV10-3	TRBJ1-5	TGTGCCATCAGTGAGAACGAGGGGCAGCCCCAGCATTTT	CAISENEGQPQHF
NA	NA	TRBV9	TRBJ2-7	TGTGCCAGCAGCGTAGGCCACTCCGTCAATGAGCAGTACTTC	CASSVGHSVNEQYF
TRBD1	NA	TRBV2	TRBJ2-3	TGTGCCAGCCACAGGGGCCTCACAGATACGCAGTATTTT	CASHRGLTDTQYF
NA	NA	TRBV9	TRBJ2-7	TGTGCCAGCAAGGGGCGGAGCACCTACGAGCAGTACTTC	CASKGRSTYEQYF
NA	NA	TRBV7-2	TRBJ2-1	TGTGCCAGCAGCCTGCAGACTTCCTACAATGAGCAGTTCTTC	CASSLQTSYNEQFF